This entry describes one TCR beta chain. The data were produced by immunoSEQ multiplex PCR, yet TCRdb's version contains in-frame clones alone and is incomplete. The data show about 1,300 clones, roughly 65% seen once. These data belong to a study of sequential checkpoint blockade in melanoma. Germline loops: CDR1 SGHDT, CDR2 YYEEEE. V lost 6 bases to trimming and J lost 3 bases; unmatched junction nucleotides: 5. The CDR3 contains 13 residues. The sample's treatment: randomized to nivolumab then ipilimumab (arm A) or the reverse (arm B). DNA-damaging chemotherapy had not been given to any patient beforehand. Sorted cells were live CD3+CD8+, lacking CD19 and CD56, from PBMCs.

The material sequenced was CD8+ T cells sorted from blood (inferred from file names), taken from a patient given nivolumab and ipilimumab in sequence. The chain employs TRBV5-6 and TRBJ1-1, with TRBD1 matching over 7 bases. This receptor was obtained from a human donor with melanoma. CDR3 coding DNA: TGTGCCAGCACCACGGACAGGTACACTGAAGCTTTCTTT. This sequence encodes CASTTDRYTEAFF.